This TCR beta chain was identified in a study of cytomegalovirus exposure and HLA in healthy donors. About this clone itself: The junction departs from germline at one end; a sequencing error may be responsible.

Germline V lookup: CDR1 PRHDT, CDR2 FYEKMQ (reference sequence). The CDR3 sequence is 13 residues long. The PCR had 60 Vbeta and 13 Jbeta primers. Produced via immunoSEQ multiplex PCR; TCRdb's table is partial and in-frame only. The sample lists about 130,000 clones; approximately 80% were seen once. The chain joins TRBV13 to TRBJ2-6, with D possibly matching TRBD1 (5 bases). The source is a male donor in good health and CMV-seropositive. Source material: PBMCs. CDR3 sequence (DNA): TGTGCCAGCAGCGTGTCTGGGGCCAACGGCCTGACTTTC. Translation gives CASSVSGANGLTF.